The present T cell receptor beta chain was sequenced within a study of cytomegalovirus exposure and HLA in healthy donors. The CDR3 contains 11 residues. Germline CDR1 reads SGHAT; CDR2 reads FQNNGV. V lost 4 bases to trimming and J lost 4 bases, with 4 bases between them. Sequencing used immunoSEQ multiplex PCR; TCRdb keeps in-frame clones, though not all of them. The sample yields some 110,000 clones, 70% to 90% seen once. Sequenced input: PBMCs. The chain employs TRBV11-2 and TRBJ2-5; D uncertain. The clonotype originates from a man younger than 35 in good health and CMV-seropositive. CDR3 DNA: TGTGCCAGCAGCTCGTTAGAGACCCAGTACTTC. This gives the protein CASSSLETQYF.